Below, 30 T cell receptor beta chains from the same sample are listed, as sequenced in a study of OX40 agonist ivuxolimab in advanced cancers. Only in-frame clones appear in the TCRdb table, and some are missing; sequencing was by immunoSEQ multiplex PCR. The sample includes roughly 77,000 clones, approximately 81% of them seen just once. The sequenced sample was CD4+ or CD8+ T cells sorted from blood, obtained in a trial of the OX40 agonist ivuxolimab. Receptors were obtained from an adult with an advanced solid tumor such as melanoma, head and neck, liver or kidney cancer.

The chain joins TRBV18 to TRBJ1-1; D gene ambiguous. CDR3 length: 15 amino acids. Germline lookup yields CDR1 KGHSH and CDR2 LQKENI. V lost 2 bases, J lost 2 bases, and 12 bases lay in between. The CDR3 bases are TGTGCCAGCTCACCATCGCTTCGGGGAAACACTGAAGCTTTCTTT. As protein: CASSPSLRGNTEAFF.

J is TRBJ2-3 and V is TRBV5-1, with 7 bases aligning to TRBD1. Trimming removed 0 bases from V and 5 bases from J; junction bases left unmatched: 0. From germline, CDR1 is SGHRS and CDR2 YFSETQ. The CDR3 is 13 residues long. The CDR3 nucleotides read TGCGCCAGCAGCTTGGACAGGGGAGATACGCAGTATTTT. Its protein is CASSLDRGDTQYF.

The chain recombines TRBV29-1 with TRBJ1-1, with 7 nucleotides matching TRBD1. The V gene end was trimmed by 5 bases and the J gene end by 1 base; junction bases not matched to a gene: 4. Germline CDR1 SQVTM, CDR2 ANQGSEA. The CDR3 is 13 residues long. The CDR3 DNA follows: TGCAGCGTTAAAGGACAGGAGAACACTGAAGCTTTCTTT. It codes for CSVKGQENTEAFF.

V usage is TRBV5-4 and J usage is TRBJ2-7, with 7 bases matching TRBD2. The CDR3 spans 15 residues. Losses at the gene ends were 1 base for V and 3 bases for J; bases not matched to a gene: 7. Germline V gene data show CDR1 as SGHNT and CDR2 as YYREEE (reference sequence). The CDR3 is CASSLYLAANYEQYF. The DNA of the CDR3 is TGTGCCAGCAGCTTGTACCTAGCGGCAAACTACGAGCAGTACTTC.

The J gene is TRBJ1-1, the V gene TRBV30; TRBD1 matches at 8 bases. The CDR3 length is 13 residues. J lost 7 bases, V lost 4 bases, and 8 bases had no gene match. Germline loops: CDR1 GTSNPN, CDR2 SVGIG (reference sequence). CDR3 DNA sequence: TGTGCCTGGAATCGACAGGGGTCTGGTGAAGCTTTCTTT. Protein product: CAWNRQGSGEAFF.

The chain recombines TRBV11-3 with TRBJ1-2; 8 bases match TRBD1. Trimming removed 0 bases from V and 4 bases from J; junction bases left unmatched: 1. This CDR3 region has 14 residues. Germline lookup yields CDR1 SGHNT and CDR2 YENEEA. The CDR3 DNA sequence: TGTGCCAGCAGCTTAGAAACAGGGGGCTATGGCTACACCTTC. Its translation is CASSLETGGYGYTF.

This clone was seen many times. This chain's CDR3 is CASSELANYGYTF. As DNA, the CDR3 is TGCGCCAGCAGTGAGTTGGCTAACTATGGCTACACCTTC. V is TRBV10-1 and J is TRBJ1-2; D is unresolved. V was pared by 1 base and J by 0 bases, with 3 bases between. Germline CDR1 reads WNHNN; CDR2 reads SYGVQD (reference sequence). The CDR3 runs to 13 residues.

The rearrangement uses TRBV18 and TRBJ1-1; maybe TRBD1 (5 bases). The CDR3 has 14 residues. From germline, CDR1 is KGHSH and CDR2 LQKENI. Trimming removed 2 bases at V and 11 bases at J, with 18 bases between. In nucleotides, the CDR3 is TGTGCCAGCTCACCAGTAGGGGATACCGGTCTGGCTTTCTTT. It yields the protein CASSPVGDTGLAFF.

J is TRBJ1-4 and V is TRBV14; a possible D gene is TRBD1 (6 bases). V dropped 8 bases and J dropped 6 bases, with 13 bases sitting between them. Germline V lookup: CDR1 SGHDN, CDR2 FVKESK. This CDR3 has 13 residues. As DNA, the CDR3 is TGTGCCAGCGCAAGGGGGAGGGATGAAAAACTGTTTTTT. Amino acid sequence: CASARGRDEKLFF.

This chain uses TRBV19 with TRBJ1-1, with TRBD1 as a possible D gene (6 bases). V was shortened by 7 bases and J by 0 bases, with 15 bases between the two germline ends. Per germline, CDR1 LNHDA and CDR2 SQIVND (reference sequence). This CDR3 is built from 15 residues. CDR3 region: CASKNSGGMNTEAFF. In DNA form, the CDR3 reads TGTGCCAGTAAAAATTCGGGGGGCATGAACACTGAAGCTTTCTTT. The full variable domain, rest sourced from reference TRBV19 and TRBJ1-1, is DGGITQSPKYLFRKEGQNVTLSCEQNLNHDAMYWYRQDPGQGLRLIYYSQIVNDFQKGDIAEGYSVSREKKESFPLTVTSAQKNPTAFYLCASKNSGGMNTEAFFGQGTRLTVV.

The chain uses TRBV5-1 and TRBJ2-3; either TRBD1 or TRBD2 may supply D (5 bases each). The CDR3 spans 14 residues. Trimming took 3 bases from V and 5 from J, leaving 13 bases between them. In germline, CDR1 is SGHRS, CDR2 YFSETQ. CDR3 in amino acids: CASSWDQARDTQYF. In DNA, the CDR3 is TGCGCCAGCAGCTGGGACCAGGCCAGAGATACGCAGTATTTT.

CDR3 sequence (DNA): TGTGCCAGCAGTGAGGGGCAGATAGTAGAGACCCAGTACTTC. This codes for CASSEGQIVETQYF. This chain connects TRBV2 to TRBJ2-5; perhaps TRBD1 as D (5 bases). Trimming removed 3 bases from V and 4 bases from J, with 12 bases in between. The germline gives CDR1 SNHLY, CDR2 FYNNEI. CDR3 length equals 14 residues.

CDR3 sequence (DNA): TGCGCCAGCAGCCGGGACACTTCTAAGCCCTACGAGCAGTACTTC. Protein product: CASSRDTSKPYEQYF. The chain carries TRBV4-1 and TRBJ2-7, with a possible D match to TRBD1 (6 bases). CDR1 MGHRA and CDR2 YSYEKL come from the germline V gene. The V and J ends lost 4 bases and 2 bases respectively, with 15 bases between them. The CDR3 runs to 15 residues.

This clone was detected a few times. This chain connects TRBV2 to TRBJ1-1; D possibly corresponds to TRBD1 (6 bases). Trimming shortened V by 6 bases and J by 7 bases, and 15 bases separated the two germline ends. This CDR3 is built from 13 residues. Germline-derived CDR1 and CDR2 are SNHLY and FYNNEI. In DNA, the CDR3 is TGTGCCAGCAGGACGGACAGAAGACGTGAAGCTTTCTTT. Protein sequence: CASRTDRRREAFF.

This sequence joins TRBV13 and TRBJ2-1; 9 positions agree with TRBD1. The V gene end was trimmed by 5 bases and the J gene end by 9 bases; junction bases not matched to a gene: 8. Germline V gives CDR1 PRHDT, CDR2 FYEKMQ (reference sequence). The CDR3 spans 14 residues. CDR3 in DNA: TGTGCCAGCAGCCCCCGAACAGGGGGCCGTGAGCAGTTCTTC. Translated: CASSPRTGGREQFF.

This clone was detected ten times or more. This chain links TRBV7-6 with TRBJ2-7; TRBD2 might be the D (5 bases). Trimming took off 1 base at V and 0 bases at J, with 13 bases between the two ends. The V gene's germline CDR1 is SGHVS and CDR2 FNYEAQ. CDR3 length equals 16 residues. The CDR3 region is CASSLEGKAASYEQYF. In nucleotides, the CDR3 is TGTGCCAGCAGCTTAGAAGGGAAAGCGGCCTCCTACGAGCAGTACTTC.

The V call is TRBV2, the J call TRBJ2-5, with 8 positions matching TRBD1. With V trimmed by 5 bases and J by 5 bases, 1 base remained unmatched. The CDR3 has 12 residues. From germline, CDR1 is SNHLY and CDR2 FYNNEI. CDR3 loop: CASSPGGETQYF. For the CDR3, the DNA is TGTGCCAGCAGTCCAGGGGGCGAGACCCAGTACTTC. Supplemented by reference TRBV2 and TRBJ2-5, the full variable domain reads EPEVTQTPSHQVTQMGQEVILRCVPISNHLYFYWYRQILGQKVEFLVSFYNNEISEKSEIFDDQFSVERPDGSNFTLKIRSTKLEDSAMYFCASSPGGETQYFGPGTRLLVL.

This chain links TRBV10-3 with TRBJ2-5; tentative D call: TRBD2 (5 bases). Germline V CDR1 and CDR2: ENHRY, SYGVKD. V was trimmed by 7 bases and J by 0 bases, leaving 9 bases between them. The CDR3 sequence is 13 residues long. CDR3 in DNA: TGTGCCATCAAAGAGGGAAACCAAGAGACCCAGTACTTC. It yields the protein CAIKEGNQETQYF.

V usage is TRBV7-2 and J usage is TRBJ2-1; D unclear. The length of the CDR3 is 14 residues. Germline CDR1 is SGHTA and CDR2 is FQGNSA. The V gene lost 5 bases and the J gene lost 0 bases, with 8 bases spanning the gap. The CDR3 spells CASSPDRSYNEQFF. The CDR3 coding sequence is TGTGCCAGCAGCCCGGACCGCTCCTACAATGAGCAGTTCTTC.

Many counts were recorded for this clone. The rearrangement uses TRBV7-2 and TRBJ1-6; TRBD1 might be the D (6 bases). Germline assignment: CDR1 SGHTA and CDR2 FQGNSA. Trimming removed 3 bases from V and 7 bases from J, with 10 bases in between. The CDR3 runs to 14 residues. The CDR3 nucleotides read TGTGCCAGCAGCTTCGTTCAGGGGAATTCACCCCTCCACTTT. Its translation is CASSFVQGNSPLHF. The full variable domain, in which reference TRBV7-2 and TRBJ1-6 provide the parts outside the CDR3, is GAGVSQSPSNKVTEKGKDVELRCDPISGHTALYWYRQSLGQGLEFLIYFQGNSAPDKSGLPSDRFSAERTGGSVSTLTIQRTQQEDSAVYLCASSFVQGNSPLHFGNGTRLTVT.

V gene TRBV29-1 combines with J gene TRBJ1-3; D remains ambiguous. The CDR3 runs 12 residues. V was cut by 7 bases and J by 0 bases, with 7 bases left in between. CDR1 SQVTM and CDR2 ANQGSEA come from the germline V gene. As DNA, the CDR3 is TGCAGCGCCGGGATCTCTGGAAACACCATATATTTT. Amino acid sequence: CSAGISGNTIYF.

The chain joins TRBV15 to TRBJ1-4; 7 nucleotides line up with TRBD1. Germline-derived CDR1 and CDR2 are LNHNV and YYDKDF (reference sequence). V lost 1 base and J lost 6; bases outside the gene matches: 2. The CDR3 spans 14 residues. CDR3 DNA: TGTGCCACCAGCAGAGGCGGACAGGATGAAAAACTGTTTTTT. Translating gives CATSRGGQDEKLFF.

CDR3 coding DNA: TGTGCCAGCAGCCAACGGTGGGGGGCCCAAGAGACCCAGTACTTC. This sequence encodes CASSQRWGAQETQYF. The chain is built from TRBV16 and TRBJ2-5; D is perhaps TRBD1 or TRBD2 (6 bases each). This CDR3 has 15 residues. Trimming pared 2 bases from V and 1 base from J, leaving 11 bases between. Germline CDR1 and CDR2: KGHSY and FQNENV.

CDR3 DNA: TGCGCCAGCAGCTCTGAAATACAAGAGACCCAGTACTTC. It translates to CASSSEIQETQYF. The chain links TRBV5-1 to TRBJ2-5; no clear D. V was clipped by 3 bases and J by 2 bases, with 8 bases between them. Germline assignment: CDR1 SGHRS and CDR2 YFSETQ. The CDR3 covers 13 residues.

The chain has TRBV7-9 and TRBJ2-1; 14 bases match TRBD2. The length of the CDR3 is 15 residues. J was trimmed by 7 bases and V by 5 bases; bases with no gene match: 4. Germline V CDR1 and CDR2: SEHNR, FQNEAQ (reference sequence). The CDR3 spells CASSQTSGGVNEQFF. The CDR3 DNA follows: TGTGCCAGCAGCCAGACTAGCGGGGGGGTTAATGAGCAGTTCTTC.

The J gene is TRBJ1-2, the V gene TRBV9; D remains ambiguous. The CDR3 extends over 16 amino acids. Germline lookup yields CDR1 SGDLS and CDR2 YYNGEE. The V and J ends lost 0 bases and 5 bases respectively, with 17 bases between them. CDR3 residues: CASSVEWGNLGYGYTF. DNA of the CDR3: TGTGCCAGCAGCGTAGAGTGGGGAAACTTGGGGTATGGCTACACCTTC.

This chain connects TRBV5-8 to TRBJ1-5, with a weak D call TRBD1 (6 bases). Trimming removed 4 bases at V and 2 bases at J, with 16 bases between. This CDR3 contains 16 residues. Germline CDR1 reads SGHTS; CDR2 reads YDEGEE. CDR3 sequence reads: CASSGSQGWRNQPQHF. The CDR3 DNA is TGTGCCAGCAGCGGCTCACAGGGTTGGCGCAATCAGCCCCAGCATTTT.

V is TRBV19 and J is TRBJ2-1; 7 bases align to TRBD2. The CDR3 loop spans 15 amino acids. Trimming took 3 bases from V and 7 from J; bases not matched to a gene: 9. Germline V gene data show CDR1 as LNHDA and CDR2 as SQIVND (reference sequence). For the CDR3, the DNA is TGTGCCAGTAGTATCGGGAGGCTCGAGGGAAATGAGCAGTTCTTC. Translated: CASSIGRLEGNEQFF.

This chain links TRBV5-1 with TRBJ1-2; the match to TRBD1 covers 7 bases. J was trimmed by 0 bases and V by 4 bases; bases with no gene match: 9. The CDR3 is 16 amino acids. CDR1 and CDR2 from the germline V gene are SGHRS and YFSETQ. CDR3 amino acids: CASSRTGAPSNYGYTF. CDR3 nucleotides: TGCGCCAGCAGCCGTACAGGGGCCCCTTCTAACTATGGCTACACCTTC.

The CDR3 loop reads CASSQPDREHGYTF. The CDR3 nucleotides read TGTGCCAGCAGCCAGCCGGACAGGGAACATGGCTACACCTTC. V gene TRBV6-5 combines with J gene TRBJ1-2; 8 bases align to TRBD1. Looked up from germline, CDR1 is MNHEY and CDR2 is SVGAGI. CDR3 length equals 14 residues. V lost 6 bases to trimming and J lost 6 bases; unmatched junction nucleotides: 9.